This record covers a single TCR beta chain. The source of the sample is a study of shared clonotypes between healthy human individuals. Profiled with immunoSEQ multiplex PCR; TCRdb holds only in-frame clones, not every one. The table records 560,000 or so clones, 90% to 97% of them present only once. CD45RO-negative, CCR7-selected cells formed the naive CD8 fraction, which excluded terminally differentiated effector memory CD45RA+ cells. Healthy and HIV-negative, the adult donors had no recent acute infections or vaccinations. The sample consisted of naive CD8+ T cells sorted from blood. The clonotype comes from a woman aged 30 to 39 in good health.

This chain's CDR3 is CASSLLGQGYTEAFF. CDR3 nucleotide sequence: TGTGCCAGCAGTTTATTGGGGCAGGGGTACACTGAAGCTTTCTTT. The rearrangement uses TRBV27 and TRBJ1-1; a possible D gene is TRBD1 (6 bases). This CDR3 contains 15 residues. Germline values: CDR1 MNHEY, CDR2 SMNVEV (reference sequence). V gave up 1 base and J gave up 3 bases, with 12 bases separating them.